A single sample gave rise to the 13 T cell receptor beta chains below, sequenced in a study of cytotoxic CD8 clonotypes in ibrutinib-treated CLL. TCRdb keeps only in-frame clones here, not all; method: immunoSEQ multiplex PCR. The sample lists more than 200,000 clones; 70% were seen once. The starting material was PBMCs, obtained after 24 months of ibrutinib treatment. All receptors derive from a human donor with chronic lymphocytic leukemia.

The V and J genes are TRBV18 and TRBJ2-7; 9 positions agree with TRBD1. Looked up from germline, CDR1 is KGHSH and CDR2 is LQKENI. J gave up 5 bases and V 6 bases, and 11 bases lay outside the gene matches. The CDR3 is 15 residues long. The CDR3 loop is CASSPIQGAGDEQYF. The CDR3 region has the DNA TGTGCCAGCTCGCCGATACAGGGGGCCGGGGACGAGCAGTACTTC. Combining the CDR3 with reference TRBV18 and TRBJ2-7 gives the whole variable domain NAGVMQNPRHLVRRRGQEARLRCSPMKGHSHVYWYRQLPEEGLKFMVYLQKENIIDESGMPKERFSAEFPKEGPSILRIQQVVRGDSAAYFCASSPIQGAGDEQYFGPGTRLTVT.

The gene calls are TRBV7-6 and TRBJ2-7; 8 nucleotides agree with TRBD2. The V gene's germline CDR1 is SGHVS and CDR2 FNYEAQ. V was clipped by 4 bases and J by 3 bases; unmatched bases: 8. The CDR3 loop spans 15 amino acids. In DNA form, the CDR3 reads TGTGCCAGCAGCTCCCCGGGGGGGACTAGCTACGAGCAGTACTTC. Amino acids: CASSSPGGTSYEQYF.

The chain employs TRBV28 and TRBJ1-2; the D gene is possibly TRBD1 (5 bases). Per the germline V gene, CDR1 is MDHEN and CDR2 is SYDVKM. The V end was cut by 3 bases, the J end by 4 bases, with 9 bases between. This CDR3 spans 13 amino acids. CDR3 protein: CASSLSTAYGYTF. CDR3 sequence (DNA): TGTGCCAGCAGTTTGTCGACAGCCTATGGCTACACCTTC.

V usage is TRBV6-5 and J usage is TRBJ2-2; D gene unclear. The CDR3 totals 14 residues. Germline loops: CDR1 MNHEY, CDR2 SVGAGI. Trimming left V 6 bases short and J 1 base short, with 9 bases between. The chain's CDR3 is CASSPTVNTGELFF. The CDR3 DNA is TGTGCCAGCAGCCCGACCGTGAACACCGGGGAGCTGTTTTTT.

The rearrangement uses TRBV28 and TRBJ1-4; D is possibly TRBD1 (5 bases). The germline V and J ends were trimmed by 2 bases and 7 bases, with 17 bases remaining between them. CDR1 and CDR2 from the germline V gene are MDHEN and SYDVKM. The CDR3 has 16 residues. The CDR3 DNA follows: TGTGCCAGCAGTTTACCACCGGCGGGGCTAGGTGAAAAACTGTTTTTT. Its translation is CASSLPPAGLGEKLFF.

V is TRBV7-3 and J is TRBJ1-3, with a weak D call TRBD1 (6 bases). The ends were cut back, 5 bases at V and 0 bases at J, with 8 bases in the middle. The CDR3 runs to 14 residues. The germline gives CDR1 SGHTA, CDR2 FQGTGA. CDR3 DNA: TGTGCCAGCAGCCCGACAGGCTCTGGAAACACCATATATTTT. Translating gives CASSPTGSGNTIYF.

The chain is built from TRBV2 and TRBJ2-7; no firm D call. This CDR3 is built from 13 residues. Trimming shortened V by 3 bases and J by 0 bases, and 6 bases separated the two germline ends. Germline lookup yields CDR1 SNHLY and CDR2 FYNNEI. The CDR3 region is CASSDGNSYEQYF. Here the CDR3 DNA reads TGTGCCAGCAGTGATGGCAACTCCTACGAGCAGTACTTC.

The CDR3 reads CASSKAGTSGSAYNEQFF. The CDR3 DNA sequence: TGTGCCAGCAGCAAGGCCGGGACTAGCGGGAGCGCTTACAATGAGCAGTTCTTC. The chain uses TRBV7-3 and TRBJ2-1; 14 bases are a match to TRBD2. The CDR3 contains 18 residues. CDR1 and CDR2 from the germline V gene are SGHTA and FQGTGA. J lost 4 bases, V lost 5 bases, and 10 bases had no gene match. The variable domain in full, completed from reference TRBV7-3 and TRBJ2-1, reads GAGVSQTPSNKVTEKGKYVELRCDPISGHTALYWYRQSLGQGPEFLIYFQGTGAADDSGLPNDRFFAVRPEGSVSTLKIQRTERGDSAVYLCASSKAGTSGSAYNEQFFGPGTRLTVL.

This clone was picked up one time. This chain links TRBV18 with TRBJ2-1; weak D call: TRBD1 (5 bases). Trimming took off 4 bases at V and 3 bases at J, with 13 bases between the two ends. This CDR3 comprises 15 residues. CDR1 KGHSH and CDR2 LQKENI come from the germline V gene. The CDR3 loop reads CASSLGAPDYNEQFF. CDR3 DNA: TGTGCCAGCTCACTAGGGGCGCCGGACTACAATGAGCAGTTCTTC.

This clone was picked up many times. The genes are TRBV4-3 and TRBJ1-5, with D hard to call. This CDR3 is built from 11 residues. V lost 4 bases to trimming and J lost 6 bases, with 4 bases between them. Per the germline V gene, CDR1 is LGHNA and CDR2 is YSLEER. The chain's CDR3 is CASSRLQPQHF. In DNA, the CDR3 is TGCGCCAGCAGCCGACTTCAGCCCCAGCATTTT.

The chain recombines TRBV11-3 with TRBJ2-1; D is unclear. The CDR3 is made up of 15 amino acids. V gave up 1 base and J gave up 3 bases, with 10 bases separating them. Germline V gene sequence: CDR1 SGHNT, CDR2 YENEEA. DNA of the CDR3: TGTGCCAGCAGCTTAGTCCCGGCTAGCTACAATGAGCAGTTCTTC. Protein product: CASSLVPASYNEQFF.

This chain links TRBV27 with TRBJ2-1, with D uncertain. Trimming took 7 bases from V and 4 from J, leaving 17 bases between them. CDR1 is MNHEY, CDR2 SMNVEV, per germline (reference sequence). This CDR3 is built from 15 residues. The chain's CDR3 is CASTFGLLGYNEQFF. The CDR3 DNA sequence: TGTGCCAGCACCTTTGGGCTACTCGGGTACAATGAGCAGTTCTTC.

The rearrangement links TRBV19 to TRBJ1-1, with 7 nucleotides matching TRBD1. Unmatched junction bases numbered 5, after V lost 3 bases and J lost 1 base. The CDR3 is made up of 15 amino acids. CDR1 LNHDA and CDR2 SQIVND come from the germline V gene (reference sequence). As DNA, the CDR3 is TGTGCCAGTAGTATTAGGGGGCAGAAGAACACTGAAGCTTTCTTT. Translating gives CASSIRGQKNTEAFF. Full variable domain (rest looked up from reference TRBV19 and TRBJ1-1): DGGITQSPKYLFRKEGQNVTLSCEQNLNHDAMYWYRQDPGQGLRLIYYSQIVNDFQKGDIAEGYSVSREKKESFPLTVTSAQKNPTAFYLCASSIRGQKNTEAFFGQGTRLTVV.